A single sample is the source of the 19 T cell receptor beta chains below, sequenced in a study of blood T cell repertoires in COVID-19. The data were produced by immunoSEQ multiplex PCR, yet TCRdb's version contains in-frame clones alone and is incomplete. The table has under 50,000 clones, about 76% seen once. Sequenced: peripheral blood. The receptors originated from a human donor with active or convalescent COVID-19. The donor label of this sample is uncertain.

This chain joins TRBV19 and TRBJ2-1; D may be TRBD1 (7 bases). Trimming shortened V by 5 bases and J by 4 bases, and 18 bases separated the two germline ends. Germline V CDR1 and CDR2: LNHDA, SQIVND (reference sequence). The CDR3 length is 16 residues. The CDR3 nucleotides read TGTGCCAGTAGTGGGGTCGGAGGGGGCGTATACAATGAGCAGTTCTTC. This encodes CASSGVGGGVYNEQFF.

The V and J genes are TRBV9 and TRBJ1-6; TRBD1 agrees at 12 bases. The CDR3 runs 14 residues. V lost 3 bases to trimming and J lost 14 bases; unmatched junction nucleotides: 6. Germline lookup yields CDR1 SGDLS and CDR2 YYNGEE. CDR3 DNA: TGTGCCAGCAGCGCAGGGACAGGGGGCCAGACCCTCCACTTT. Translating it yields CASSAGTGGQTLHF.

The chain joins TRBV6-6 to TRBJ1-5, with D perhaps TRBD1 (5 bases). CDR1 MNHNY and CDR2 SVGAGI come from the germline V gene (reference sequence). The V and J ends lost 7 bases and 2 bases respectively, with 9 bases between them. CDR3 length: 13 residues. The DNA of the CDR3 is TGTGCCAGCACCAAAGGGGGCAATCAGCCCCAGCATTTT. Protein product: CASTKGGNQPQHF.

V gene TRBV13 combines with J gene TRBJ2-5, with unresolved D. The germline V gene has CDR1 PRHDT and CDR2 FYEKMQ (reference sequence). There are 13 residues in the CDR3. The V gene lost 0 bases and the J gene lost 6 bases, with 8 bases spanning the gap. The CDR3 region is CASSLGAYQTQYF. As DNA, the CDR3 is TGTGCCAGCAGCTTAGGTGCCTATCAGACCCAGTACTTC.

The J gene is TRBJ2-1, the V gene TRBV11-3; D might be TRBD2 (6 bases). V shed 3 bases and J shed 2 bases, with 17 bases lying between them. The CDR3 sequence is 17 residues long. Germline loops: CDR1 SGHNT, CDR2 YENEEA. The CDR3 is CASSLGGSGSPYNEQFF. In DNA form, the CDR3 reads TGTGCCAGCAGCTTGGGGGGTAGCGGAAGCCCCTACAATGAGCAGTTCTTC.

The chain is built from TRBV6-5 and TRBJ2-1, with a possible D match to TRBD2 (6 bases). The CDR3 covers 14 residues. The V end was cut by 6 bases, the J end by 5 bases, with 14 bases between. Germline CDR1 and CDR2: MNHEY and SVGAGI. The CDR3: CASRRREENNEQFF. The DNA of the CDR3 is TGTGCCAGCAGGAGGAGGGAGGAGAACAATGAGCAGTTCTTC.

The chain has TRBV27 and TRBJ2-1; 10 positions agree with TRBD1. The CDR3 has 15 amino acids. Germline assignment: CDR1 MNHEY and CDR2 SMNVEV (reference sequence). Trimming at V came to 7 bases and at J to 7 bases, leaving 10 bases not matched to a gene. CDR3 sequence reads: CASTSRDRGDNEQFF. The CDR3 nucleotides read TGTGCCAGCACCTCACGGGACAGGGGAGATAATGAGCAGTTCTTC.

The chain is built from TRBV4-3 and TRBJ1-1; TRBD1 agrees at 9 bases. Unmatched junction bases numbered 2, after V lost 2 bases and J lost 4 bases. This CDR3 is built from 14 residues. The germline gives CDR1 LGHNA, CDR2 YSLEER. Here the CDR3 DNA reads TGCGCCAGCAGCCAAACAGGGGGCTTCACTGAAGCTTTCTTT. Translation: CASSQTGGFTEAFF.

The genes are TRBV4-3 and TRBJ1-6, with no clear D. The CDR3 loop spans 14 amino acids. V lost 1 base, J lost 9 bases, and 10 bases lay in between. Per the germline V gene, CDR1 is LGHNA and CDR2 is YSLEER. Here the CDR3 DNA reads TGCGCCAGCAGCCAAGTCCTCGCAGGTTCACCCCTCCACTTT. This codes for CASSQVLAGSPLHF.

The rearrangement links TRBV6-5 to TRBJ2-1; 11 nucleotides align to TRBD2. The CDR3 contains 14 residues. J gave up 4 bases and V 7 bases, and 3 bases lay outside the gene matches. Germline CDR1 reads MNHEY; CDR2 reads SVGAGI. The DNA for the CDR3 is TGTGCCAGCAAGGGACTAGCGGTGTACAATGAGCAGTTCTTC. It yields the protein CASKGLAVYNEQFF.

The chain uses TRBV27 and TRBJ1-2, with D possibly matching TRBD1 (6 bases). The CDR3 is 12 residues long. Trimming stripped 5 bases from V and 8 bases from J, with 12 bases between. The germline gives CDR1 MNHEY, CDR2 SMNVEV (reference sequence). The CDR3 spells CASSPTGLGYTF. In DNA form, the CDR3 reads TGTGCCAGCAGTCCTACAGGGCTAGGCTACACCTTC.

V usage is TRBV29-1 and J usage is TRBJ1-1; D ambiguous. With 4 bases removed from V and 6 bases from J, the gap between germline ends came to 15 bases. CDR1 SQVTM and CDR2 ANQGSEA come from the germline V gene. The CDR3 loop spans 13 amino acids. CDR3 nucleotides: TGCAGCGTTGCCGAGGTTACTCGCTCTGAAGCTTTCTTT. This codes for CSVAEVTRSEAFF.

The rearrangement uses TRBV9 and TRBJ2-7; 10 bases are a match to TRBD2. The germline CDR1 and CDR2 sequences are SGDLS and YYNGEE. The CDR3 has 14 residues. With V trimmed by 4 bases and J by 5 bases, 6 bases remained unmatched. In nucleotides, the CDR3 is TGTGCCAGCAGCAGGGTAGCGGGAGGTCACGAGCAGTACTTC. Its translation is CASSRVAGGHEQYF.

The chain is built from TRBV27 and TRBJ2-4; TRBD1 matches 9 bases. J lost 2 bases, V lost 2 bases, and 7 bases had no gene match. Germline V lookup: CDR1 MNHEY, CDR2 SMNVEV (reference sequence). This CDR3 is 17 amino acids long. CDR3 amino acids: CASSLRQGGGTKNIQYF. The CDR3 bases are TGTGCCAGCAGTTTACGACAGGGGGGAGGGACCAAAAACATTCAGTACTTC.

This chain connects TRBV4-1 to TRBJ1-4, with 10 bases lining up with TRBD1. Germline assignment: CDR1 MGHRA and CDR2 YSYEKL. The CDR3 loop spans 15 amino acids. V lost 4 bases, J lost 6 bases, and 5 bases stayed unmatched. This CDR3 reads CASSPTGTGDEKLFF. The CDR3 region has the DNA TGCGCCAGCAGCCCCACCGGGACAGGGGATGAAAAACTGTTTTTT.

This rearrangement joins TRBV5-8 to TRBJ1-2; 12 nucleotides agree with TRBD1. The ends lost 5 bases at V and 6 bases at J; junction bases unmatched: 8. CDR3 length: 15 amino acids. Germline loops: CDR1 SGHTS, CDR2 YDEGEE. The CDR3 sequence: CASRPPGQGANGYTF. The CDR3 bases are TGTGCCAGCAGACCCCCGGGACAGGGGGCTAATGGCTACACCTTC.

V is TRBV15 and J is TRBJ1-2; possibly TRBD1 for D (6 bases). This CDR3 spans 14 amino acids. Deletions cut 0 bases from V and 8 bases from J, with 13 bases between. Germline V gives CDR1 LNHNV, CDR2 YYDKDF (reference sequence). The CDR3 DNA reads as TGTGCCACCAGCAGAGATCGCGGGGGCTGGGGCTACACCTTC. This codes for CATSRDRGGWGYTF.

This clone showed up just a few times. The CDR3 reads CASSGTGTYEQYF. In DNA, the CDR3 is TGTGCCAGCTCGGGGACAGGGACCTACGAGCAGTACTTC. The J gene is TRBJ2-7, the V gene TRBV19; TRBD1 agrees at 9 bases. V was clipped by 9 bases and J by 2 bases; unmatched bases: 5. The CDR3 runs 13 residues. CDR1 and CDR2 from the germline V gene are LNHDA and SQIVND (reference sequence).

The rearrangement joins TRBV5-5 to TRBJ2-7; 7 bases agree with TRBD1. The trim removed 0 bases at V and 3 bases at J, leaving 9 bases unmatched. This CDR3 spans 16 amino acids. Looked up from germline, CDR1 is SGHKS and CDR2 is YYEKEE (reference sequence). The CDR3 region has the DNA TGTGCCAGCAGCTTGGGGGACAGTACCTTTTACTACGAGCAGTACTTC. It codes for CASSLGDSTFYYEQYF.